A selection of T cell receptor beta chains follows, all from one sample in a study of shared clonotypes between healthy human individuals. The method was immunoSEQ multiplex PCR; TCRdb's version includes in-frame clones alone and lacks a portion of them. The data show 2.3 million or so clones, approximately 95% seen once. Sequenced material: naive CD4+ T cells from PBMCs. Receptors were obtained from a man aged 18 to 35 in good health. Some clones in this sample may be carry-over from other donors' samples. The CDR3 runs from the conserved cysteine through the conserved F or W. A D gene is named only where the DNA matches it firmly. For some rows the clone size is stated as once, few or many, or as a class when expanded; others skip it.

j_call | v_call | d_call | clone_size | cdr3_nt | cdr3_aa
TRBJ2-3 | TRBV5-1 | . | once | TGCGCCAGCAGCTTGCTCACCCCAGGGACTAGCACAGATACGCAGTATTTT | CASSLLTPGTSTDTQYF
TRBJ2-5 | TRBV6-5 | . | . | TGTGCCAGCAGTTTGACCCAACAGGGAGGGGTGGGGACCCAGTACTTC | CASSLTQQGGVGTQYF
TRBJ2-1 | TRBV19 | TRBD2 | . | TGTGCCAGTAGTTTAACCGGACTAGCTGGGAATGAGCAGTTCTTC | CASSLTGLAGNEQFF
TRBJ1-4 | TRBV5-1 | . | once | TGCGCCAGCAGCTTCCGGCAGGGGAATGAAAAACTGTTTTTT | CASSFRQGNEKLFF
TRBJ2-2 | TRBV28 | . | once | TGTGCCAGCTCGTTGTCCGCCGGTCGACGAGCGAACACCGGGGAGCTGTTTTTT | CASSLSAGRRANTGELFF
TRBJ1-2 | TRBV6-5 | TRBD1 | . | TGTGCCAGCAGTTCATCCGGACAGGGGCTGGGCGGCTACACCTTC | CASSSSGQGLGGYTF
TRBJ2-1 | TRBV9 | TRBD2 | . | TGTGCCAGCAGCGGAGGACTAGCGGCCTACAATGAGCAGTTCTTC | CASSGGLAAYNEQFF
TRBJ1-5 | TRBV7-2 | TRBD1 | . | TGTGCCTCCTCTCTCCGGACAGGGATCCGTCAGCCCCAGCATTTT | CASSLRTGIRQPQHF
TRBJ1-5 | TRBV28 | . | . | TGTGCCAGCAGGCGGATGGGGGGGTCCCTCAATCAGCCCCAGCATTTT | CASRRMGGSLNQPQHF
TRBJ2-7 | TRBV7-9 | . | . | TGTGCCAGCAGCTTAGTAAGAAGGGTGGGACCCCCGGACGAGCAGTACTTC | CASSLVRRVGPPDEQYF
TRBJ2-2 | TRBV14 | TRBD2 | . | TGTGCCAGCAGCCGGATGGGACTAGCGGGAGCCGGGGAGCTGTTTTTT | CASSRMGLAGAGELFF
TRBJ2-7 | TRBV6-6 | TRBD2 | . | TGTGCCAGCAGTTACCAGTCTAGCGGAAGGGACGAGCAGTACTTC | CASSYQSSGRDEQYF
TRBJ2-2 | TRBV27 | TRBD2 | . | TGTGCCAGCAGTTTACGGGCTAGCGGGAGTGGGACCGGGGAGCTGTTTTTT | CASSLRASGSGTGELFF
TRBJ2-2 | TRBV28 | . | . | TGTGGCAGCTTATCCCCCGGTAGCACCGGGGAGCTGTTTTTT | CGSLSPGSTGELFF
TRBJ2-7 | TRBV28 | . | . | TGTGCCAGCAGTTCCCCTGGGGGGCCCACGGACGAGCAGTACTTC | CASSSPGGPTDEQYF